The present T cell receptor (beta chain) was sequenced within a study of blood T cell repertoires in COVID-19. This clone showed up just once. Sequenced by immunoSEQ multiplex PCR; TCRdb stores in-frame clones only, minus some. Here the sample spans approximately 290,000 clones, just over 90% being singletons. The CDR3 totals 13 residues. V lost 4 bases to trimming and J lost 3 bases, with 9 bases between them. Germline lookup yields CDR1 LNHDA and CDR2 SQIVND (reference sequence). The source material was peripheral blood. The sequence came from a woman in her 30s with COVID-19, enrolled during active disease. V gene TRBV19 combines with J gene TRBJ1-1; D call uncertain. CDR3 residues: CASSTTEDTEAFF. DNA for the CDR3: TGTGCCAGTAGTACTACCGAAGACACTGAAGCTTTCTTT.